This TCR beta chain was captured in a study of blood T cells in healthy people across ages. Looked up from germline, CDR1 is LGHNA and CDR2 is YSLEER. CDR3 length: 15 residues. A second roughly 7 to 12 cycle PCR used barcoded and J-beta primers. TCRdb reprocessed the 5' RACE reads with MiXCR, giving one entry per CDR3 protein. The sample has roughly 1.5 million distinct CDR3 sequences; about 45% are singletons. This clonotype was obtained from a woman aged 18 to 35 in good health. Sequences were obtained from blood. V is TRBV4-3 and J is TRBJ2-4, with 7 bases identical to TRBD1. TRBJ2-7 matches the DNA end more closely, so the J call is doubtful. The CDR3 is CASSQDRTGDYEQYF. CDR3 nucleotides: TGCGCCAGCAGCCAAGATAGGACAGGAGACTACGAGCAGTACTTC.